This T cell receptor beta chain originates from a study of glioma-infiltrating T cells after dendritic cell vaccination. The time point: after dendritic cell vaccination, including at tumor progression/relapse. PBMC sampling occurred before vaccination, two weeks after the third dose, and at progression. TCRdb's table, derived via immunoSEQ multiplex PCR, lists solely in-frame clones and lacks some. This table has just under 100,000 clones, 75% to 90% appearing once. The source was blood, collected after dendritic cell vaccination. The receptor comes from a human donor with glioblastoma.

The CDR3 DNA reads as TGCAGCGTTAAGCGGGGGCCTACCGCCGGGGAGCTGTTTTTT. Amino acids: CSVKRGPTAGELFF. The chain links TRBV29-1 to TRBJ2-2, with 8 bases aligning to TRBD2. V was pared by 5 bases and J by 6 bases, with 8 bases of the junction left unmatched. CDR3 length equals 14 residues. Germline CDR1 and CDR2: SQVTM and ANQGSEA.